This T cell receptor beta chain was captured by sequencing in a study of vaccination effects on CD4 cells after COVID-19 (dated by TCRdb to 2021 to 2024). In the study overall: Post-vaccine samples across the study were collected a median of 72 days after the second dose, with a range of 14 to 241. The study compared SARS-CoV-2 spike-specific CD4+ TCR repertoires before and after mRNA vaccination in COVID-19 convalescent patients and infection-naive vaccine recipients. The full study included 9 to 10 COVID-19 convalescent patients and several SARS-CoV-2-naive healthy vaccine recipients. Cultures from other donors in the study were sequenced using the Oncomine TCR Beta short-read assay on an Illumina iSeq 100. Overall study results and their limits: Among healthy vaccine recipients, nearly all vaccine-induced clones were SARS-CoV-2 mono-reactive, and just 1 of 255 was cross-reactive with common cold coronaviruses. Clones induced by infection and clones induced by vaccination both contracted markedly at late timepoints after vaccination, which fits with T cell responses waning over time. Only a small number of convalescent patients were included, and no early post-infection timepoints were available, which limited the study.

Library method: the immunoSEQ multiplex PCR assay. DNA from the CD4+ T cells that had been cultured and isolated underwent TCR beta CDR3 sequencing. Processing in the source paper ran as follows. Non-productive TCR sequences were removed, reads were trimmed to the CDR3 region, and CDR3s of at least 7 amino acids were retained. The MANAFEST web app was used to identify antigen-specific clonotypes by comparing expansion in peptide wells with expansion in reference cultures. Positive clones required FDR<0.05 expansion versus reference and all other wells, odds ratio above 5, and frequency above 0.1% in two replicate wells. Cross-reactive clonotypes were defined as significantly expanded in SARS-CoV-2 spike wells and in at least one common cold coronavirus spike condition. CDR3 similarity was assessed by Levenshtein distance with the stringdist R package, and unrooted trees were built with ape in R 3.6.1. This is the immuneACCESS table as TCRdb keeps it, with only in-frame sequences that have V and J called. A part of the clones is gone; compared with another copy, unresolved V genes explain less than half, and the rest is unexplained. D and trimming were read from the DNA, whereas the V and J calls and clone size are those reported in that table. The table for this sample lists 27,000 or so clones; 83% of them were counted only once. The leading ten clones occupy over 1.1% of the sample.

To note about this clone: Its antigen is still unknown. Base qualities are missing; no much larger clone stands one base away.

CDR1 and CDR2, looked up from the germline V gene, are MRHNA and SNTAGT. Deletion took 6 bases off V and 1 base off J, with a span of 15 bases between the germline ends. CDR3 length: 15 amino acids, cysteine to phenylalanine. Left in the record is the CDR3 DNA by itself, 45 bases read in frame from the first base. The ViraFEST assay stimulated PBMC with viral peptide pools and then used TCR sequencing to identify antigen-specific CD4+ T cell clonotypes by expansion. After around 11 days of culture, CD4+ T cells were isolated with the EasySep CD4+ T cell isolation kit. Two doses of either the BNT162b2 or the mRNA-1273 mRNA SARS-CoV-2 vaccine were administered to participants. Healthy vaccine recipients had no prior SARS-CoV-2 infection, confirmed by negative nucleocapsid antibodies before and after vaccination. Under 2.5 million PBMC per well were cultured with approximately 10 ug/ml peptides in IMDM containing approximately 4.6% human AB serum, 10 IU/ml IL-2 and gentamicin. Half of the culture medium was replaced with fresh IL-2-containing medium on days 3 and 7. Unless otherwise noted, each peptide stimulation condition was cultured in triplicate wells. PBMC were separated from whole blood using Ficoll-Paque Plus gradient centrifugation and were then either cryopreserved at -140C or used fresh. The spike proteins of SARS-CoV-2 and of the common cold coronaviruses HCoV-NL63, HCoV-OC43 and HCoV-229E were spanned by overlapping peptide pools. The QIAamp micro DNA kit was used to extract genomic DNA from the cultured CD4+ T cells.

This receptor was identified in a human donor who received a COVID-19 vaccine. Some clones in this sample may be carry-over from other donors' samples. The starting material was CD4+ T cells from PBMCs cultured with HCoV-NL63 spike peptides, obtained after COVID-19 vaccination. What the cell subset or site label conveys for this sample: HCoV-NL63 spike overlapping peptide pool stimulation. Rearrangement joined TRBV6-4 to TRBJ1-1, and TRBD1 may be the D gene, going by 6 matching bases. The DNA is TGTGCCAGCAGCCTAGACAGGATCGGGAACACTGAAGCTTTCTTT. It specifies CASSLDRIGNTEAFF.